This T cell receptor beta chain was sequenced during a study of a mutant IDH1 vaccine in newly diagnosed glioma. Clones were read by immunoSEQ multiplex PCR, and TCRdb kept only the in-frame ones, dropping some. Of roughly 51,000 clones listed, about 86% are singletons. Time point indicated: week 5, during vaccination. Vaccine doses each comprised 300 ug of mutant IDH1 20-mer peptide, with topical imiquimod. About this clone itself: Its matching antigen is unknown.

The CDR3 runs 15 residues. Between the trimmed V and J ends, which lost 3 bases and 6 bases, there was a span of 17 bases. The germline V gene has CDR1 MGHDK and CDR2 SYGVNS. This receptor was obtained from a man aged 30-40 years with glioma. The sample was PBMCs, taken from a glioma patient whose treatment included an IDH1 peptide vaccine. The rearrangement uses TRBV25-1 and TRBJ1-2; tentatively, D is TRBD1 (6 bases). The CDR3 sequence: CASSDPGGANDGYTF. CDR3 coding DNA: TGTGCCAGCAGTGACCCCGGGGGGGCGAATGATGGCTACACCTTC.